These 4 T cell receptor beta chains came from one sample sequenced in a study of T cells in Graves' hyperthyroidism and ophthalmopathy. The TCR beta CDR3 regions underwent amplification using RNA transcripts as the source. First-round RT-PCR targeting the TCR CDR3 was performed with the HTBI primer set. TCRdb passed the multiplex PCR reads through MiXCR, listing each CDR3 protein once. The sample carries over 500,000 distinct CDR3 sequences, 17% recorded once. Material for sequencing was blood. The receptors shown here come from a woman aged 18-29 years with Graves' ophthalmopathy.

This clonotype has ten or more counts. V and J are TRBV18 and TRBJ2-7; TRBD2 aligns across 7 bases. This CDR3 is 15 amino acids long. V shed 6 bases, J shed 0 bases, and the junction held 8 bases outside the gene matches. The germline V gene encodes CDR1 KGHSH and CDR2 LQKENI. The CDR3 here is CASSRGLADSYEQYF. The CDR3 coding sequence is TGTGCCAGCTCCCGAGGGCTAGCGGACTCCTACGAGCAGTACTTC.

This clonotype appeared a few times. This chain joins TRBV15 and TRBJ2-2, with D perhaps TRBD1 (5 bases). The CDR3 length is 15 residues. Germline lookup yields CDR1 LNHNV and CDR2 YYDKDF (reference sequence). The germline V and J ends were trimmed by 0 bases and 2 bases, with 7 bases remaining between them. The CDR3 sequence: CATSRDRANTGELFF. The DNA of the CDR3 is TGTGCCACCAGCAGAGACAGGGCCAACACCGGGGAGCTGTTTTTT.

The chain is built from TRBV20-1 and TRBJ2-2; maybe TRBD1 (6 bases). Germline V CDR1 and CDR2: DFQATT, SNEGSKA (reference sequence). CDR3 length: 12 residues. CDR3 in DNA: TGCACGGCACAGGGGAACACCGGGGAGCTGTTTTTT. Translation gives CTAQGNTGELFF.

This chain uses TRBV2 with TRBJ1-4; D is undetermined. V lost 5 bases to trimming and J lost 10 bases, with 17 bases between them. The CDR3 runs 14 residues. Germline values: CDR1 SNHLY, CDR2 FYNNEI. In nucleotides, the CDR3 is TGTGCCAGCAGTTTAGACTCCGGGCGGGGAAAACTGTTTTTT. This sequence encodes CASSLDSGRGKLFF. The entire variable domain, with the rest obtained from reference TRBV2 and TRBJ1-4, is as follows: EPEVTQTPSHQVTQMGQEVILRCVPISNHLYFYWYRQILGQKVEFLVSFYNNEISEKSEIFDDQFSVERPDGSNFTLKIRSTKLEDSAMYFCASSLDSGRGKLFFGSGTQLSVL.